This paragraph covers one T cell receptor (beta chain) sequence. The antigen remains undetermined. This specimen comes from a study of cytomegalovirus exposure and HLA in healthy donors. At the level of the study: Membership in the Caucasian-associated ancestry cluster was found for around 85% of 300 to 400 genotyped donors. Findings and caveats of the study: In a later analysis, specific HLA alleles were associated with 15,000 to 20,000 TCR beta sequences at a 0.05 false discovery rate.

Primers: 60 Vbeta forward and 13 Jbeta reverse. The assay was immunoSEQ multiplex PCR, and TCRdb's table has in-frame clones only and misses some. The table records 190,000 or so clones, around 86% of them present only once. The donors, nominally healthy at sampling, likely had unrecorded immune exposures. This clonotype was sampled from a woman aged 45-65 years in good health and CMV-seropositive. Sequencing was carried out using PBMCs.

CDR3 nucleotides: TGTGCCAGCAGCTCAGAACAGGGTGCTGAAGCTTTCTTT. Translating it yields CASSSEQGAEAFF. This chain connects TRBV5-8 to TRBJ1-1, with a weak D call TRBD1 (6 bases). V lost 3 bases to trimming and J lost 6 bases, with 12 bases between them. Germline V gene sequence: CDR1 SGHTS, CDR2 YDEGEE. The CDR3 consists of 13 residues. Full variable domain (rest looked up from reference TRBV5-8 and TRBJ1-1): EAGVTQSPTHLIKTRGQQATLRCSPISGHTSVYWYQQALGLGLQFLLWYDEGEERNRGNFPPRFSGRQFPNYSSELNVNALELEDSALYLCASSSEQGAEAFFGQGTRLTVV.